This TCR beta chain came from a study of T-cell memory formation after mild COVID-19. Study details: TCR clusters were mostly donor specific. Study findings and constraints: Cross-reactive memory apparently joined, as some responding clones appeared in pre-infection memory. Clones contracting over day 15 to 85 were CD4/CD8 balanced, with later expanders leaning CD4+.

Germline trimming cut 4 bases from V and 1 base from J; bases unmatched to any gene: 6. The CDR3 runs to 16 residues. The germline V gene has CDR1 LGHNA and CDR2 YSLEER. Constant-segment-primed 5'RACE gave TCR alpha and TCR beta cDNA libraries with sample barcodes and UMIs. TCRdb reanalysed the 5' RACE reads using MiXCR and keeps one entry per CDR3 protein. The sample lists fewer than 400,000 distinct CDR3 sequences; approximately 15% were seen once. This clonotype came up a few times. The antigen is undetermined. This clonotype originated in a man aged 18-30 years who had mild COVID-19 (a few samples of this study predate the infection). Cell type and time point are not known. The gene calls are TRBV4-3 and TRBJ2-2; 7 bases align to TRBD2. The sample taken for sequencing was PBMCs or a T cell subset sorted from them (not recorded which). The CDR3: CASSRSLARNTGELFF. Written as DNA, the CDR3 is TGCGCCAGCAGCCGGTCACTAGCGAGGAACACCGGGGAGCTGTTTTTT.